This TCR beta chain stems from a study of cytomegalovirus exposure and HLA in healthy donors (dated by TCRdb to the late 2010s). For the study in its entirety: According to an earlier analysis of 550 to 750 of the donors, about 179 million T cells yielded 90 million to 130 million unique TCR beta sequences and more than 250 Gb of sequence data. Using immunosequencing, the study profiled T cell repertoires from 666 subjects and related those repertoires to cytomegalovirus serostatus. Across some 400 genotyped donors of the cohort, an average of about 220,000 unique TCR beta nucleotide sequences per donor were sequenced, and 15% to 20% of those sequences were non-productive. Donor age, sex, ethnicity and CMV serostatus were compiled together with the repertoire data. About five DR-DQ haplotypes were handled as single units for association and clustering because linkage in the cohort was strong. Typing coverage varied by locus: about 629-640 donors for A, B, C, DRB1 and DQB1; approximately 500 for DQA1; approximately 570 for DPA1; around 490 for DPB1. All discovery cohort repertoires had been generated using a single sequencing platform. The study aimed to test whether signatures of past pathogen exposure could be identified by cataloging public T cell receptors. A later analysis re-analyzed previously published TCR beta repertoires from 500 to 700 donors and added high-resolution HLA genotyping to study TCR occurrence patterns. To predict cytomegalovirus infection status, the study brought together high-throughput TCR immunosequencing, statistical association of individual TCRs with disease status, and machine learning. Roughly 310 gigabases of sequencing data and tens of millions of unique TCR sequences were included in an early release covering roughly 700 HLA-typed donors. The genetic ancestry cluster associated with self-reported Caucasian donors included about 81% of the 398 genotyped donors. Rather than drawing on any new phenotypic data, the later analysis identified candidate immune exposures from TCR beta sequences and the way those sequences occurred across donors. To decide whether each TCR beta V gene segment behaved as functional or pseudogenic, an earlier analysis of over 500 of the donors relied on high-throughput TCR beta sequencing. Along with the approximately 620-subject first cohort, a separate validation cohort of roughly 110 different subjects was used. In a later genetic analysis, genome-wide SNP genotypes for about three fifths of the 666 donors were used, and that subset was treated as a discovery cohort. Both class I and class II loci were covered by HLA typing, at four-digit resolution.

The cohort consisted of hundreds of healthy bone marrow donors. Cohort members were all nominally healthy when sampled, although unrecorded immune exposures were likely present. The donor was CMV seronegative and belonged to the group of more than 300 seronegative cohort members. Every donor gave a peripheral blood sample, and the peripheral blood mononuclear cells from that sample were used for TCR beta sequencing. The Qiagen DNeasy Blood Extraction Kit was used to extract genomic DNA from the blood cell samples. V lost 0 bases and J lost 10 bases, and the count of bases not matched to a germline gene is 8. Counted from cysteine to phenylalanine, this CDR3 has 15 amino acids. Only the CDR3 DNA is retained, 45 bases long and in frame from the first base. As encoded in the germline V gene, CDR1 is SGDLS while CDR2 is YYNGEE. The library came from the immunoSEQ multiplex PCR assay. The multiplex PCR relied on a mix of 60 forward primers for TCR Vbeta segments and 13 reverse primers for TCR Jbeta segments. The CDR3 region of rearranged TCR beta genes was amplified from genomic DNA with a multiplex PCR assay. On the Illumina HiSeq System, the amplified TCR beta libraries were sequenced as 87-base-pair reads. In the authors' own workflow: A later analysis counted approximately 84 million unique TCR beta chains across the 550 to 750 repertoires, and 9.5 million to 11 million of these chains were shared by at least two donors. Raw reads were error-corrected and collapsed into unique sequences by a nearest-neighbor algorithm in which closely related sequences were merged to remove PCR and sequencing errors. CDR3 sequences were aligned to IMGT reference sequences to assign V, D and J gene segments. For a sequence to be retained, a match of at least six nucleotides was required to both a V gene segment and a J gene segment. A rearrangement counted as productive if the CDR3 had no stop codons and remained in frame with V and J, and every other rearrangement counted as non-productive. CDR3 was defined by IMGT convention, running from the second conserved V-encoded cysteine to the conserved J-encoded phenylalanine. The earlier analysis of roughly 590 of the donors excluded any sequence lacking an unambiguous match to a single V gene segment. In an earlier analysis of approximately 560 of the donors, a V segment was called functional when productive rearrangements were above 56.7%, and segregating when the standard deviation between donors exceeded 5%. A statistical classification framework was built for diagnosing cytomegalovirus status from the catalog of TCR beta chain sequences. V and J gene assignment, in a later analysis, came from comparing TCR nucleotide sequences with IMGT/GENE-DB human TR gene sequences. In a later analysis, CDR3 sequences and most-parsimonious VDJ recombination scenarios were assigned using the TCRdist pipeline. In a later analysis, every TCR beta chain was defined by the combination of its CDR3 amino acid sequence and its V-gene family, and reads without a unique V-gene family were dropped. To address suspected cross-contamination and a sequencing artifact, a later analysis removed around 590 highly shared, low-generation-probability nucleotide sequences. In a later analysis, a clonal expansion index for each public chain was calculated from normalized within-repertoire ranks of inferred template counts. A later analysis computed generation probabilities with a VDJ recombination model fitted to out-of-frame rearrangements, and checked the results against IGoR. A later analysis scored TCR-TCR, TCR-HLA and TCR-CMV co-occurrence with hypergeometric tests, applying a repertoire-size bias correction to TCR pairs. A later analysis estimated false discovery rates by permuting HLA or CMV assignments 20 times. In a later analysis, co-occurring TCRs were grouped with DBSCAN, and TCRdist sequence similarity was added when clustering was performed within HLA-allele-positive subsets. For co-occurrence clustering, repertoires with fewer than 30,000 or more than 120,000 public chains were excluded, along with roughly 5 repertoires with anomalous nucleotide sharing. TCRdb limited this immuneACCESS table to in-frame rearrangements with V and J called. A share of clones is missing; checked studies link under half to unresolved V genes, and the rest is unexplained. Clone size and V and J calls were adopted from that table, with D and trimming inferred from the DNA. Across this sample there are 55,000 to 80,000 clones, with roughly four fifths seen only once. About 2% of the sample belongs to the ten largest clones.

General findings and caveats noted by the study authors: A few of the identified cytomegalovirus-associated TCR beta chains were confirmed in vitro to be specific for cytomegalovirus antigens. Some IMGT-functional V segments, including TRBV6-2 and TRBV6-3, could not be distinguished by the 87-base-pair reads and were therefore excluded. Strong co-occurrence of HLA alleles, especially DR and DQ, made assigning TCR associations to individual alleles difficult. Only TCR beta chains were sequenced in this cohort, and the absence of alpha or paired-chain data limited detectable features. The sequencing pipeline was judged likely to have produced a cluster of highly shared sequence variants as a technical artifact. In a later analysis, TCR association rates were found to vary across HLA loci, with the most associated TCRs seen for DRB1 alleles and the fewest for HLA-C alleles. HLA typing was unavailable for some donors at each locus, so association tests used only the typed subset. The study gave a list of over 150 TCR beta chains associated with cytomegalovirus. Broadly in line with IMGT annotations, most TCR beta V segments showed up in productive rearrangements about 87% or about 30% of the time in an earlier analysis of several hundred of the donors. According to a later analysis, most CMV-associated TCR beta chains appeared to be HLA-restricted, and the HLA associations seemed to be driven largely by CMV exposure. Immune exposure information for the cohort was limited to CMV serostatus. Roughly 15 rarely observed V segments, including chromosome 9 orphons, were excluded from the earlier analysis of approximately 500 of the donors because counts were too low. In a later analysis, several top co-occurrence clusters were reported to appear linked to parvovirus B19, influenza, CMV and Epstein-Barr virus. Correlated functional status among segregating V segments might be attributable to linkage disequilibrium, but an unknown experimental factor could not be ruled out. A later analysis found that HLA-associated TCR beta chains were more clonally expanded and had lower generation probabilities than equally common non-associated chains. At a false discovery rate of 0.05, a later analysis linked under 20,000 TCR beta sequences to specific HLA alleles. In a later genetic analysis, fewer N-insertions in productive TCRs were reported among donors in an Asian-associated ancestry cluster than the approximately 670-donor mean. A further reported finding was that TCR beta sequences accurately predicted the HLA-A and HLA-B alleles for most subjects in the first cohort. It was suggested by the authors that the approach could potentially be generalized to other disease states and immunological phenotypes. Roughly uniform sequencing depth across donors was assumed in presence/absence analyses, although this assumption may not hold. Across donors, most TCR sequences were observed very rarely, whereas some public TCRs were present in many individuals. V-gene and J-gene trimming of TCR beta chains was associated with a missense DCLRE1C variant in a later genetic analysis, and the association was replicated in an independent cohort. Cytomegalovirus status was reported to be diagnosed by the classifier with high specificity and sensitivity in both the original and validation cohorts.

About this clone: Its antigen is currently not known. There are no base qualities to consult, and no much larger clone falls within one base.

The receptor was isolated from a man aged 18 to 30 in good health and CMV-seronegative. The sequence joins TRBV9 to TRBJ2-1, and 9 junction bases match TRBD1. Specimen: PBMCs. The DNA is TGTGCCAGCAGCGTAGATTCCGGGACAGGGAACGAGCAGTTCTTC. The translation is CASSVDSGTGNEQFF.